One sample yielded the 19 T cell receptor beta chains listed below, sequenced in a study of blood T cells in healthy people across ages. With a J-beta primer mix and a sample-barcoded 5' primer, a second PCR ran 7 to 11 cycles. TCRdb recomputed calls from the 5' RACE reads with MiXCR, one row per CDR3 protein. The sample includes about 630,000 distinct CDR3 sequences, around 20% of them seen just once. Sequencing was performed on blood. The receptor source for this set is a man aged 65-85 years in good health.

Only a few counts were recorded for this clonotype. The chain carries TRBV7-8 and TRBJ2-1; 8 positions match TRBD2. The DNA matches TRBJ2-5 better at its end, which makes the J call doubtful. Germline CDR1 SGHVS, CDR2 FQNEAQ. The CDR3 covers 16 residues. As DNA, the CDR3 is TGTGCCAGCAGCTTCCCCGAAAGCGGGAGTGGAGAGACCCAGTACTTC. This encodes CASSFPESGSGETQYF.

Only a few counts were recorded for this clonotype. The rearrangement joins TRBV7-9 to TRBJ2-7; maybe TRBD1 (6 bases). V shed 5 bases and J shed 5 bases, with 16 bases lying between them. This CDR3 contains 14 residues. Per germline, CDR1 SEHNR and CDR2 FQNEAQ (reference sequence). The CDR3 nucleotides are TGTGCCAGCAGCAAAAACACAGGGTTCGACGAGCAGTACTTC. It encodes CASSKNTGFDEQYF. Full variable domain (remainder filled in from reference TRBV7-9 and TRBJ2-7): DTGVSQNPRHKITKRGQNVTFRCDPISEHNRLYWYRQTLGQGPEFLTYFQNEAQLEKSRLLSDRFSAERPKGSFSTLEIQRTEQGDSAMYLCASSKNTGFDEQYFGPGTRLTVT.

The rearrangement links TRBV15 to TRBJ2-3; D is undetermined. Per germline, CDR1 LNHNV and CDR2 YYDKDF (reference sequence). The V end lost 0 bases, the J end lost 5 bases, and 6 bases lay between the germline ends. The CDR3 is 13 residues long. In nucleotides, the CDR3 is TGTGCCACCAGCAGAGATCTAGGAGATACGCAGTATTTT. Encoded protein: CATSRDLGDTQYF. Full variable domain (rest looked up from reference TRBV15 and TRBJ2-3): DAMVIQNPRYQVTQFGKPVTLSCSQTLNHNVMYWYQQKSSQAPKLLFHYYDKDFNNEADTPDNFQSRRPNTSFCFLDIRSPGLGDTAMYLCATSRDLGDTQYFGPGTRLTVL.

This clonotype was detected a few times. V gene TRBV28 combines with J gene TRBJ2-1, with D tentatively TRBD1 (6 bases). The CDR3 runs to 14 residues. Germline CDR1 reads MDHEN; CDR2 reads SYDVKM. The germline V and J ends were trimmed by 8 bases and 5 bases, with 16 bases remaining between them. The CDR3 loop is CASGAGVTHNEQFF. CDR3 nucleotides: TGTGCCAGCGGCGCAGGGGTTACACACAATGAGCAGTTCTTC.

The V and J genes are TRBV10-3 and TRBJ2-1; D is ambiguous. Germline V gene lookup returns CDR1 ENHRY and CDR2 SYGVKD. The CDR3 loop spans 14 amino acids. Trimming took 4 bases from V and 0 from J, leaving 7 bases between them. The CDR3 region is CAISGDSSYNEQFF. CDR3 coding DNA: TGTGCCATCAGTGGGGATTCCTCCTACAATGAGCAGTTCTTC.

V is TRBV28 and J is TRBJ1-2; weak D call: TRBD1 (5 bases). CDR3 length: 15 residues. The V end lost 7 bases, the J end lost 0 bases, and 15 bases lay between the germline ends. The germline V gene encodes CDR1 MDHEN and CDR2 SYDVKM. As DNA, the CDR3 is TGTGCCAGCAAGTCTTCTGAGGGGTCTAACTATGGCTACACCTTC. Amino acids: CASKSSEGSNYGYTF.

The chain is built from TRBV5-1 and TRBJ1-2; TRBD1 might be the D (6 bases). Germline CDR1 SGHRS, CDR2 YFSETQ. The CDR3 runs 14 residues. Trimming took off 2 bases at V and 0 bases at J, with 8 bases between the two ends. The CDR3 region is CASSLQGSNYGYTF. In DNA, the CDR3 is TGCGCCAGCAGCTTACAGGGTTCTAACTATGGCTACACCTTC.

This clonotype was observed a handful of times. CDR3 bases: TGTGCCAGCAGCTCTCAAGGACCGACCATACTACCCAATGAGCAGTTCTTC. Its protein product is CASSSQGPTILPNEQFF. The chain recombines TRBV7-6 with TRBJ2-5; D not certain. The better agreement between TRBJ2-1 and the DNA end casts doubt on the J call. In germline, CDR1 is SGHVS, CDR2 FNYEAQ. The CDR3 sequence is 17 residues long.

This clonotype was seen only a few times. The chain employs TRBV5-1 and TRBJ2-3; 10 bases match TRBD2. V shed 0 bases, J shed 4 bases, and the junction held 5 bases outside the gene matches. This CDR3 spans 16 amino acids. From germline, CDR1 is SGHRS and CDR2 YFSETQ. CDR3 coding DNA: TGCGCCAGCAGCTTGGCCAAGCTAGCGGGAGCAGATACGCAGTATTTT. The encoded protein is CASSLAKLAGADTQYF.

The chain carries TRBV20-1 and TRBJ2-7; D perhaps matches TRBD1 (8 bases). The germline V gene has CDR1 DFQATT and CDR2 SNEGSKA (reference sequence). CDR3 length equals 16 residues. Trimming left V 6 bases short and J 3 bases short, with 24 bases between. CDR3 in DNA: TGCAGTGCCTTTTACAGGGGGGGACGAGGAAACTACGAGCAGTACTTC. Translated, it gives CSAFYRGGRGNYEQYF.

Ten or more counts support this clonotype. The chain uses TRBV3-1 and TRBJ2-5; no reliable D call. The CDR3 loop spans 12 amino acids. V lost 1 base and J 5 bases, leaving 5 bases between the germline ends. The germline CDR1 and CDR2 sequences are LGHDT and YNNKEL (reference sequence). CDR3 bases: TGTGCCAGCAGCCAAGTCATGGAGACCCAGTACTTC. It yields the protein CASSQVMETQYF.

In its sample, this clonotype was seen a few times. Here the CDR3 DNA reads TGCAGTGCTCGGAAGGGACTAGCGGGCAGTAGAATCAGCACAGATACGCAGTATTTT. Translated: CSARKGLAGSRISTDTQYF. The chain joins TRBV20-1 to TRBJ2-3, with TRBD2 matching 12 bases. Trimming removed 5 bases from V and 0 bases from J; junction bases left unmatched: 15. This CDR3 spans 19 amino acids. From germline, CDR1 is DFQATT and CDR2 SNEGSKA (reference sequence).

The chain combines TRBV19 with TRBJ2-5; the D gene is possibly TRBD1 (6 bases). Trimming shortened V by 9 bases and J by 4 bases, and 12 bases separated the two germline ends. Germline V gene lookup returns CDR1 LNHDA and CDR2 SQIVND (reference sequence). This CDR3 is 12 amino acids long. In nucleotides, the CDR3 is TGTGCCAGCAGACAGGCGGGAGAGACCCAGTACTTC. It translates to CASRQAGETQYF.

V usage is TRBV6-1 and J usage is TRBJ1-5; 7 nucleotides match TRBD1. The CDR3 consists of 15 residues. Germline V CDR1 and CDR2: MNHNS, SASEGT. Trimming cost V 10 bases and J 4 bases; bases outside gene matches: 13. The CDR3 loop is CATSQEQGRNQPQHF. The CDR3 nucleotides read TGTGCCACTTCGCAGGAACAGGGGAGGAATCAGCCCCAGCATTTT.

The chain employs TRBV20-1 and TRBJ2-3, with TRBD2 matching over 8 bases. CDR1 is DFQATT and CDR2 is SNEGSKA in the germline V gene (reference sequence). V shed 2 bases and J 3 bases; nucleotides not matched to a gene: 10. The length of the CDR3 is 16 residues. CDR3 sequence: CSARHASGSGTDTQYF. The CDR3 DNA sequence: TGCAGTGCTAGACACGCCAGCGGGAGTGGGACAGATACGCAGTATTTT.

The rearrangement links TRBV29-1 to TRBJ2-7, with TRBD2 matching over 8 bases. After removal of 5 bases from V and 4 bases from J, the junction contained 4 bases not matched to a gene. Germline assignment: CDR1 SQVTM and CDR2 ANQGSEA. The CDR3 is 12 residues long. CDR3 bases: TGCAGCGTTACTAGCGGAACTTACGAGCAGTACTTC. Amino acid sequence: CSVTSGTYEQYF.

This clonotype was recorded a few times. V usage is TRBV5-1 and J usage is TRBJ2-3, with 12 bases lining up with TRBD2. The CDR3 spans 18 residues. The V gene's germline CDR1 is SGHRS and CDR2 YFSETQ. J was trimmed by 2 bases and V by 3 bases; bases with no gene match: 10. The CDR3 reads CASSSLSSGRAFTDTQYF. DNA for the CDR3: TGCGCCAGCAGCTCGCTATCTAGCGGGAGGGCATTCACAGATACGCAGTATTTT.

This clonotype was counted only a few times. The chain combines TRBV4-1 with TRBJ1-1; D perhaps matches TRBD1 (5 bases). The CDR3 sequence is 16 residues long. The V and J ends lost 4 bases and 4 bases respectively, with 19 bases between them. Germline lookup yields CDR1 MGHRA and CDR2 YSYEKL. The CDR3 nucleotides read TGCGCCAGCAGCCCAGGGACTGCGACGAGGGGCACTGAAGCTTTCTTT. It is translated as CASSPGTATRGTEAFF.

This clonotype was found a few times. The J gene is TRBJ2-2, the V gene TRBV6-2 or TRBV6-3, with a tentative D call TRBD1 (6 bases). The CDR3 is 15 residues long. The germline CDR1 and CDR2 sequences are MNHEY and SVGEGT. V dropped 5 bases and J dropped 0 bases, with 10 bases sitting between them. The DNA for the CDR3 is TGTGCCAGCAGTCTGGGACACACGAACACCGGGGAGCTGTTTTTT. This sequence encodes CASSLGHTNTGELFF.